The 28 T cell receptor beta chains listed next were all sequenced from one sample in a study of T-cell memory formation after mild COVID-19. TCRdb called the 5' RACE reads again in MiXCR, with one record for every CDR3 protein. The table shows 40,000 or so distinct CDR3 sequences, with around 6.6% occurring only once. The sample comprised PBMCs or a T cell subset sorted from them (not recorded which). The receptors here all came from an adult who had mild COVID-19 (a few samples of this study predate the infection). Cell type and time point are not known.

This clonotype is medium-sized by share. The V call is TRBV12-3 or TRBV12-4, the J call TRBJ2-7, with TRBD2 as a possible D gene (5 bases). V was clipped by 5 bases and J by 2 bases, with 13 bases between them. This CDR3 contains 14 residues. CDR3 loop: CASSHPSGAYEQYF. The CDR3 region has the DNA TGTGCCAGCAGTCACCCGTCCGGGGCCTACGAGCAGTACTTC.

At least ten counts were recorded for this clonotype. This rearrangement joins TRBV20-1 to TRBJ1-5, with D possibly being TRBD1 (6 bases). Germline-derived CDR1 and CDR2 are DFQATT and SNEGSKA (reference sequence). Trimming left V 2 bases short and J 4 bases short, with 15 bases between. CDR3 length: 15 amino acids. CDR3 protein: CSARKLGTLNQPQHF. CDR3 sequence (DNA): TGCAGTGCTAGAAAGCTTGGGACACTAAATCAGCCCCAGCATTTT.

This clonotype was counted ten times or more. CDR3 nucleotide sequence: TGTGCCAGCAGCTTAGGCCAGCTTGGCACTGAAGCTTTCTTT. Its translation is CASSLGQLGTEAFF. The V gene is TRBV7-9, the J gene TRBJ1-1; the D is unclear. The CDR3 has 14 amino acids. Trimming removed 1 base at V and 4 bases at J, with 10 bases between. Germline V lookup: CDR1 SEHNR, CDR2 FQNEAQ (reference sequence).

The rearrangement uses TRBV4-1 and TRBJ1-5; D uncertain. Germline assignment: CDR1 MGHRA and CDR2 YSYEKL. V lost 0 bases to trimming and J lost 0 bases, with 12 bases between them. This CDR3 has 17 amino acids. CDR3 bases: TGCGCCAGCAGCCAAGAAGGGCCAAGTTATAGCAATCAGCCCCAGCATTTT. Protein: CASSQEGPSYSNQPQHF.

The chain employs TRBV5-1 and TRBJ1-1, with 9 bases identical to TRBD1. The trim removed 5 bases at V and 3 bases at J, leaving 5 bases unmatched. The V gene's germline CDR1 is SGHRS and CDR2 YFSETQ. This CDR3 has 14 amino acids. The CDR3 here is CASRRQGEDTEAFF. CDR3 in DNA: TGCGCCAGCAGGCGACAGGGGGAGGACACTGAAGCTTTCTTT.

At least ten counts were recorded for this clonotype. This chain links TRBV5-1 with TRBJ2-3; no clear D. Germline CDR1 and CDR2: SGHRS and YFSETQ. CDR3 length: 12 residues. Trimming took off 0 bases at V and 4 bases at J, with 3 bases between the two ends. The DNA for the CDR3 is TGCGCCAGCAGCTTGGGGTCAGATACGCAGTATTTT. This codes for CASSLGSDTQYF.

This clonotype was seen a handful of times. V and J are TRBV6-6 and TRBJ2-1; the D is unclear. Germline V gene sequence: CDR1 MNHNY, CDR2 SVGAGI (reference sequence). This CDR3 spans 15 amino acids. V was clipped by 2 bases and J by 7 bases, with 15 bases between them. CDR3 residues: CASSYPPPTANEQFF. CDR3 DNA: TGTGCCAGCAGTTACCCACCCCCAACGGCTAATGAGCAGTTCTTC.

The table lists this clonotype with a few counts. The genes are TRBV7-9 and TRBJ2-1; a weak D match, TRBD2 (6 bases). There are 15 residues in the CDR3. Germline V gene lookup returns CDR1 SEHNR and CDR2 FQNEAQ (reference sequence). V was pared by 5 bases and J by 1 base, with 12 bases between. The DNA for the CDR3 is TGTGCCAGCAGCCGGGCCGGGAGTTCCTACAATGAGCAGTTCTTC. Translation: CASSRAGSSYNEQFF.

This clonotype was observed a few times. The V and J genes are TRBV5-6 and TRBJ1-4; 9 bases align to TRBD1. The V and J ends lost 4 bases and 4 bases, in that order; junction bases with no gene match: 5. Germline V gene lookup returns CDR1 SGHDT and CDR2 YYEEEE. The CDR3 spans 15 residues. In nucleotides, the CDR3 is TGTGCCAGCAGCCTCTTGACAGGGGGTAATGAAAAACTGTTTTTT. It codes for CASSLLTGGNEKLFF.

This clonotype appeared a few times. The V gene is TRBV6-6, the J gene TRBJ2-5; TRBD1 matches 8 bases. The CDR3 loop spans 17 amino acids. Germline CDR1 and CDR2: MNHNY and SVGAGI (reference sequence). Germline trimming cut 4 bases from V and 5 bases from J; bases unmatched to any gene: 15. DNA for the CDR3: TGTGCCAGCAGTTTAAAGGACAGGGCAGGGGTAAGGGAGACCCAGTACTTC. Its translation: CASSLKDRAGVRETQYF.

The CDR3 DNA follows: TGTGCCAGCAGCCAAGGCGACAGAGCCAGTAACTATGGCTACACCTTC. The encoded protein is CASSQGDRASNYGYTF. The chain uses TRBV4-2 and TRBJ1-2; D is possibly TRBD1 (5 bases). CDR1 and CDR2 (germline): LGHNA, YNFKEQ. This CDR3 contains 16 residues. Between the trimmed V and J ends, which lost 1 base and 1 base, there was a span of 13 bases.

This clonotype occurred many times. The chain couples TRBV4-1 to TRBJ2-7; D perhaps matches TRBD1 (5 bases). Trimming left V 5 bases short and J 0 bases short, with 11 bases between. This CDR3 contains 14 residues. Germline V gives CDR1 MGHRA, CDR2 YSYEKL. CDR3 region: CASSSTVSSYEQYF. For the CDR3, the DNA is TGCGCCAGCAGCTCGACAGTTTCCTCCTACGAGCAGTACTTC.

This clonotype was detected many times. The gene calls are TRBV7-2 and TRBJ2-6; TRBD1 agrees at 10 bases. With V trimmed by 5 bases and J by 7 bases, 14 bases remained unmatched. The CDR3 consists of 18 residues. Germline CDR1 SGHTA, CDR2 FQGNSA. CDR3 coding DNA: TGTGCCAGCAGCACATCCCGGGACAGGGGCCCGAGAGCCAACGTCCTGACTTTC. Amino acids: CASSTSRDRGPRANVLTF.

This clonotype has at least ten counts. This CDR3 reads CASSSTGLERPPSTDTQYF. The CDR3 DNA reads TGTGCCAGCAGCTCGACGGGACTGGAAAGACCTCCATCCACAGATACGCAGTATTTT. The V gene is TRBV11-2, the J gene TRBJ2-3, with D possibly TRBD2 on 6 matching bases. Germline-derived CDR1 and CDR2 are SGHAT and FQNNGV. The CDR3 sequence is 19 residues long. Deletions cut 4 bases from V and 2 bases from J, with 25 bases between. The variable domain in full, with the rest retrieved from reference TRBV11-2 and TRBJ2-3, is EAGVAQSPRYKIIEKRQSVAFWCNPISGHATLYWYQQILGQGPKLLIQFQNNGVVDDSQLPKDRFSAERLKGVDSTLKIQPAKLEDSAVYLCASSSTGLERPPSTDTQYFGPGTRLTVL.

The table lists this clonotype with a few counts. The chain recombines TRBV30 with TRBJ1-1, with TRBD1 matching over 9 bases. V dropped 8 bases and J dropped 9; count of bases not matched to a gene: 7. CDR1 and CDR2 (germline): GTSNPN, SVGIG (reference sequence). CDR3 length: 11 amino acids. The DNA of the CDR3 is TGTGCCGGACAGGGGACCCCAAAAGCTTTCTTT. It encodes CAGQGTPKAFF. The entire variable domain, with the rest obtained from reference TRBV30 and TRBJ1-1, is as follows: SQTIHQWPATLVQPVGSPLSLECTVEGTSNPNLYWYRQAAGRGLQLLFYSVGIGQISSEVPQNLSASRPQDRQFILSSKKLLLSDSGFYLCAGQGTPKAFFGQGTRLTVV.

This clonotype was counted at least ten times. Here the CDR3 DNA reads TGTGCCATCAAGTCGGACGTGGGTAGCGGGCGCACAGATACGCAGTATTTT. This translates into CAIKSDVGSGRTDTQYF. The chain carries TRBV10-3 and TRBJ2-3, with 7 bases that match TRBD2. V lost 7 bases to trimming and J lost 1 base; unmatched junction nucleotides: 14. Germline-derived CDR1 and CDR2 are ENHRY and SYGVKD. The length of the CDR3 is 17 residues.

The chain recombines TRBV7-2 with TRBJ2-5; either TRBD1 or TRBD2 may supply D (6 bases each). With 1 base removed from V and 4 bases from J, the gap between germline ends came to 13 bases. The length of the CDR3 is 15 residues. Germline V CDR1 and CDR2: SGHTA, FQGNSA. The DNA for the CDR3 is TGTGCCAGCAGCTTAGGGGGGGCGAGGGCAGAGACCCAGTACTTC. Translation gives CASSLGGARAETQYF.

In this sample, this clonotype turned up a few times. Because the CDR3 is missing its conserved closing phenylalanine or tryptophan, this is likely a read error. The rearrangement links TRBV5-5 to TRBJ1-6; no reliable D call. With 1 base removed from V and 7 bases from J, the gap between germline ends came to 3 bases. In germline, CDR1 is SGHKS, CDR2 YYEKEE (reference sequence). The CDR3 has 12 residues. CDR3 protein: CASSLQNSPLHY. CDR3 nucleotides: TGTGCCAGCAGCTTGCAGAATTCACCCCTCCACTAT.

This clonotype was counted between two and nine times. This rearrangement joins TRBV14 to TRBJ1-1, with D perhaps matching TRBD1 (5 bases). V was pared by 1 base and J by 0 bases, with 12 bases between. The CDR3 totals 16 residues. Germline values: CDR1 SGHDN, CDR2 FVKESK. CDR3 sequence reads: CASSQGRQLMNTEAFF. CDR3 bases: TGTGCCAGCAGCCAAGGGAGACAGTTAATGAACACTGAAGCTTTCTTT. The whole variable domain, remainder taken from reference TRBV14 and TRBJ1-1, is EAGVTQFPSHSVIEKGQTVTLRCDPISGHDNLYWYRRVMGKEIKFLLHFVKESKQDESGMPNNRFLAERTGGTYSTLKVQPAELEDSGVYFCASSQGRQLMNTEAFFGQGTRLTVV.

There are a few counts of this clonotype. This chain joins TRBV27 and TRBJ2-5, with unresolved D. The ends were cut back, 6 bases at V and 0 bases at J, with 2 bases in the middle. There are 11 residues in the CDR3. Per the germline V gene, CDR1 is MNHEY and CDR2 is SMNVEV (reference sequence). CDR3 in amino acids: CASSYQETQYF. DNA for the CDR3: TGTGCCAGCAGCTACCAAGAGACCCAGTACTTC.

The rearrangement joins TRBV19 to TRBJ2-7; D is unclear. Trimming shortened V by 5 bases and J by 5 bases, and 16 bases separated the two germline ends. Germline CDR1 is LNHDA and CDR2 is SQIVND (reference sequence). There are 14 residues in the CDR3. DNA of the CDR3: TGTGCCAGTAGTCTGCGAGGTGGTGGGAACGAGCAGTACTTC. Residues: CASSLRGGGNEQYF.

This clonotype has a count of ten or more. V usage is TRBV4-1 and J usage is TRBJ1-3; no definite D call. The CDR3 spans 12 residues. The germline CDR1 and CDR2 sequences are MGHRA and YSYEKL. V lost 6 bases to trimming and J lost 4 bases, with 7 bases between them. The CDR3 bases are TGCGCCAGCAGTAGCATAGGAAACACCATATATTTT. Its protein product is CASSSIGNTIYF.

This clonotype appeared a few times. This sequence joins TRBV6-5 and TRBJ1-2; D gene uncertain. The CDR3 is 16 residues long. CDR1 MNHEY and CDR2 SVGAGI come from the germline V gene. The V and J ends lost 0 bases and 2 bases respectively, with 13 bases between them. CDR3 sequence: CASSYSRPQLNYGYTF. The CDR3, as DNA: TGTGCCAGCAGTTACTCGAGGCCCCAGTTAAACTATGGCTACACCTTC.

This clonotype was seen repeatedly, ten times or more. CDR3 amino acids: CASSTGRTYEQYF. CDR3 nucleotides: TGCGCCAGCAGCACAGGACGGACCTACGAGCAGTACTTC. The rearrangement links TRBV5-1 to TRBJ2-7, with D perhaps matching TRBD1 (5 bases). Germline values: CDR1 SGHRS, CDR2 YFSETQ. CDR3 length equals 13 residues. Between the trimmed V and J ends, which lost 4 bases and 2 bases, there was a span of 10 bases.

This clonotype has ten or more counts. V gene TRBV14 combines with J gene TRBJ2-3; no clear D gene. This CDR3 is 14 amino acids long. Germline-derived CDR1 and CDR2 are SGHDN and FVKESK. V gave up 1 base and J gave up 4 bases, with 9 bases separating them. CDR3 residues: CASSQGIRSDTQYF. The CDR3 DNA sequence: TGTGCCAGCAGCCAAGGGATACGCTCAGATACGCAGTATTTT.

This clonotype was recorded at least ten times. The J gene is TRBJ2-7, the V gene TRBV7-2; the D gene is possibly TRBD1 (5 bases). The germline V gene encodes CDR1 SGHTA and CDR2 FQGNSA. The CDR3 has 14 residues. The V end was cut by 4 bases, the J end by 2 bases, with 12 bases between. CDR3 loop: CASSYLGATYEQYF. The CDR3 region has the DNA TGTGCCAGCAGCTATTTAGGGGCGACCTACGAGCAGTACTTC. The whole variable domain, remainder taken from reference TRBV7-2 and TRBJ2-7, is GAGVSQSPSNKVTEKGKDVELRCDPISGHTALYWYRQSLGQGLEFLIYFQGNSAPDKSGLPSDRFSAERTGGSVSTLTIQRTQQEDSAVYLCASSYLGATYEQYFGPGTRLTVT.

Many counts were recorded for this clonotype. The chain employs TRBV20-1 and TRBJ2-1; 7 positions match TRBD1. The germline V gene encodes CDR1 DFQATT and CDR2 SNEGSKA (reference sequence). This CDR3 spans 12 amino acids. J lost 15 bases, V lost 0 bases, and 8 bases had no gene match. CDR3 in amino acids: CSARDPGSGGFF. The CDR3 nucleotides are TGCAGTGCTAGAGATCCGGGGTCAGGGGGGTTCTTC.

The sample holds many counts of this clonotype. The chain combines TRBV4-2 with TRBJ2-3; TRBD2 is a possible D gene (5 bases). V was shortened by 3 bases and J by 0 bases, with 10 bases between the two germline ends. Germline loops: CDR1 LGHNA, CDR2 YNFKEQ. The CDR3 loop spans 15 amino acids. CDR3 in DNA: TGTGCCAGCAGCCAGTCCAGCGGCAGCACAGATACGCAGTATTTT. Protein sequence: CASSQSSGSTDTQYF.